A selection of T cell receptor beta chains follows, all from one sample in a study of cytomegalovirus exposure and HLA in healthy donors. Profiling relied on immunoSEQ multiplex PCR, and the TCRdb table lists in-frame clones only, not all of them. Counted here are roughly 100,000 clones, approximately 80% occurring once; the ten biggest clones make up approximately 1.7%. The sample taken for sequencing was PBMCs. The origin of the receptors is a woman aged 40 to 55 in good health and CMV-seronegative. The CDR3 runs from the conserved cysteine through the conserved F or W. Each record gives: J gene, CDR3 length, D gene, clone size, V gene, CDR3 protein, CDR3 DNA. The D gene is left open where the match is weak. Size is omitted from some rows. Given values are once, few, many or a class for expanded clones.

TRBJ1-2	16	TRBD1	.	TRBV27	CASSLGQGNPSYGYTF	TGTGCCAGCAGTTTGGGACAGGGGAACCCCTCGTATGGCTACACCTTC
TRBJ2-5	14	.	.	TRBV7-7	CASSLTGLRETQYF	TGTGCTAGCAGCTTGACAGGTCTCCGAGAGACCCAGTACTTC
TRBJ1-1	17	TRBD1	.	TRBV5-1	CASSPRYVGTENTEAFF	TGCGCCAGCAGCCCACGGTACGTTGGGACAGAGAACACTGAAGCTTTCTTT
TRBJ2-4	14	.	.	TRBV28	CASRDQGAKNIQYF	TGTGCCAGCAGGGATCAGGGGGCCAAAAACATTCAGTACTTC
TRBJ1-5	13	.	few	TRBV10-3	CAISGGQGQPQHF	TGTGCCATCAGTGGGGGACAAGGCCAGCCCCAGCATTTT
TRBJ1-2	14	.	.	TRBV18	CASSPPLGAGGYTF	TGTGCCAGCTCACCACCGCTGGGAGCGGGTGGCTACACCTTC
TRBJ2-7	15	TRBD1	.	TRBV28	CASSFRGQQAYEQYF	TGTGCCAGCAGTTTCCGGGGACAGCAGGCTTACGAGCAGTACTTC
TRBJ2-5	15	.	.	TRBV2	CASSRDGLSQETQYF	TGTGCCAGCAGTCGAGACGGACTGAGCCAAGAGACCCAGTACTTC
TRBJ1-1	14	.	few	TRBV6-5	CASSAREWHTEAFF	TGTGCCAGCAGTGCCAGGGAATGGCACACTGAAGCTTTCTTT
TRBJ1-2	14	TRBD1	.	TRBV6-5	CASSYSGQGNGYTF	TGTGCCAGCAGTTACTCTGGACAGGGTAATGGCTACACCTTC
TRBJ2-1	17	TRBD2	.	TRBV9	CASSFGTGTSGRNEQFF	TGTGCCAGCAGCTTCGGGACCGGGACTAGCGGGAGAAATGAGCAGTTCTTC
TRBJ1-1	15	.	.	TRBV5-5	CASSLLLGQNTEAFF	TGTGCCAGCAGTTTGCTCCTAGGACAGAACACTGAAGCTTTCTTT
TRBJ2-1	15	.	.	TRBV21-1	CASLDSVFTYNEQFF	TGTGCCAGCTTAGACTCAGTTTTCACCTACAATGAGCAGTTCTTC
TRBJ1-1	16	TRBD1	once	TRBV2	CASRGRGQIRNTEAFF	TGTGCCAGCAGGGGCAGGGGGCAGATTAGGAACACTGAAGCTTTCTTT
TRBJ2-1	15	.	.	TRBV7-9	CASSLLERPYNEQFF	TGTGCCAGCAGCTTACTCGAGCGGCCCTACAATGAGCAGTTCTTC
TRBJ1-3	15	.	.	TRBV7-8	CASSLVASSGNTIYF	TGTGCCAGCAGCTTAGTGGCTTCATCTGGAAACACCATATATTTT
TRBJ2-5	16	TRBD2	.	TRBV5-1	CASSSRLAGGQETQYF	TGCGCCAGCAGCTCCAGACTAGCGGGAGGCCAAGAGACCCAGTACTTC
TRBJ2-5	14	TRBD1	.	TRBV5-8	CASSPGQPQETQYF	TGTGCCAGCAGTCCGGGACAGCCCCAAGAGACCCAGTACTTC
TRBJ2-4	15	.	.	TRBV9	CASSVASGLGNIQYF	TGTGCCAGCAGCGTAGCCTCAGGCTTGGGAAACATTCAGTACTTC
TRBJ2-7	13	.	.	TRBV9	CASSVVAGGEQYF	TGTGCCAGCAGCGTAGTGGCAGGAGGCGAGCAGTACTTC
TRBJ2-1	19	TRBD2	.	TRBV7-9	CASNLPSIWTSGSIDEQFF	TGTGCCAGCAACCTCCCTTCCATATGGACTAGCGGGAGTATCGATGAGCAGTTCTTC
TRBJ2-7	13	TRBD1	.	TRBV19	CASTFGQGNEQYF	TGTGCCAGTACCTTTGGACAGGGGAACGAGCAGTACTTC
TRBJ1-4	14	.	once	TRBV6-6	CASSSGWPREKLFF	TGTGCCAGCAGTTCGGGGTGGCCTCGAGAAAAACTGTTTTTT
TRBJ2-7	15	TRBD1	.	TRBV7-9	CASSLFRQGIHEQYF	TGTGCCAGCAGCTTATTCCGACAGGGCATCCACGAGCAGTACTTC
TRBJ2-1	13	.	.	TRBV28	CASSLLSRDEQFF	TGTGCCAGCAGTTTATTATCGCGCGATGAGCAGTTCTTC
TRBJ2-1	16	.	.	TRBV6-4	CASSALGGAAYNEQFF	TGTGCCAGCAGTGCGCTTGGGGGCGCGGCCTACAATGAGCAGTTCTTC
TRBJ1-4	14	TRBD1	.	TRBV7-2	CASSQTGINEKLFF	TGTGCCAGCAGTCAGACAGGGATAAATGAAAAACTGTTTTTT
TRBJ2-7	13	.	.	TRBV29-1	CSAGGGAPYEQYF	TGCAGCGCCGGTGGAGGGGCCCCCTACGAGCAGTACTTC
TRBJ2-6	13	TRBD1	.	TRBV5-1	CASSQDRLDFLTF	TGCGCCAGCAGCCAGGACAGGTTGGACTTCCTGACTTTC
TRBJ1-5	14	.	few	TRBV19	CASTRTDSNQPQHF	TGTGCCAGTACACGGACAGATTCCAATCAGCCCCAGCATTTT
TRBJ1-5	14	.	.	TRBV7-2	CASSRNRAGQPQHF	TGTGCCAGCAGCAGGAACAGGGCGGGTCAGCCCCAGCATTTT
TRBJ1-4	16	TRBD1	.	TRBV5-6	CASSLRSTGGNEKLFF	TGTGCCAGCAGCTTGCGGTCGACAGGGGGAAATGAAAAACTGTTTTTT
TRBJ1-1	14	.	few	TRBV19	CASRPVEWYTEAFF	TGTGCCAGTAGACCCGTTGAGTGGTACACTGAAGCTTTCTTT
TRBJ2-7	15	TRBD1	few	TRBV28	CASSLLQGAINEQYF	TGTGCCAGCAGTTTACTACAGGGGGCCATAAACGAGCAGTACTTC
TRBJ2-7	12	.	.	TRBV28	CASSRALYEQYF	TGTGCCAGCAGCAGGGCCCTCTACGAGCAGTACTTC
TRBJ1-1	12	TRBD1	.	TRBV27	CASQQGPAEAFF	TGTGCCAGCCAACAGGGGCCAGCTGAAGCTTTCTTT
TRBJ2-1	15	TRBD1	.	TRBV2	CASRYVRDRSNEQFF	TGTGCCAGCAGGTACGTAAGGGACAGGAGCAATGAGCAGTTCTTC
TRBJ2-4	15	.	.	TRBV28	CASSFTARAKNIQYF	TGTGCCAGCAGTTTCACAGCCCGAGCCAAAAACATTCAGTACTTC
TRBJ2-5	14	TRBD2	.	TRBV5-6	CASSYIAGEETQYF	TGTGCCAGCAGCTACATAGCGGGAGAAGAGACCCAGTACTTC
TRBJ1-1	16	.	.	TRBV25-1	CASSESQGGIHTEAFF	TGTGCCAGCAGTGAATCGCAGGGTGGTATACACACTGAAGCTTTCTTT
TRBJ1-1	15	TRBD1	.	TRBV7-9	CASSPTTGGYAEAFF	TGTGCCAGCAGCCCGACGACAGGGGGCTATGCTGAAGCTTTCTTT
TRBJ1-1	14	.	.	TRBV19	CASSILGRGTEAFF	TGTGCCAGTAGTATCCTGGGAAGGGGGACTGAAGCTTTCTTT
TRBJ1-6	15	TRBD1	.	TRBV6-5	CASRQTGGSNSPLHF	TGTGCCAGCAGGCAGACAGGGGGGTCTAATTCACCCCTCCACTTT
TRBJ2-5	12	TRBD2	.	TRBV27	CASAGVQETQYF	TGTGCCAGCGCGGGAGTACAAGAGACCCAGTACTTC
TRBJ1-1	18	TRBD1	.	TRBV15	CATSRGQGLKDRDTEAFF	TGTGCCACCAGCAGAGGACAGGGGTTGAAGGACCGGGACACTGAAGCCTTCTTT
TRBJ2-4	14	.	.	TRBV5-6	CASSYTYSENIQYF	TGTGCCAGCAGCTACACTTACAGTGAAAACATTCAGTACTTC
TRBJ2-5	13	TRBD1	.	TRBV2	CASRDRVTETQYF	TGTGCCAGCAGGGACAGGGTGACAGAGACCCAGTACTTC
TRBJ1-4	15	TRBD1	.	TRBV6-1	CASVETGTPAEKLFF	TGTGCCAGCGTCGAGACAGGGACCCCAGCGGAAAAACTGTTTTTT
TRBJ2-1	15	TRBD2	.	TRBV5-5	CASSLQLAGVYEQFF	TGTGCCAGCAGCTTACAACTAGCGGGAGTGTATGAGCAGTTCTTC
TRBJ2-3	15	.	.	TRBV28	CASSLEGVGTDTQYF	TGTGCCAGCAGTTTAGAAGGGGTCGGGACAGATACGCAGTATTTT
TRBJ2-3	16	TRBD1	.	TRBV4-3	CASSRRDRDGTDTQYF	TGCGCCAGCAGCCGCCGGGACAGGGATGGCACAGATACGCAGTATTTT
TRBJ1-1	14	.	.	TRBV10-3	CAISALGSHTEAFF	TGTGCCATCAGTGCCCTCGGGAGTCACACTGAAGCTTTCTTT